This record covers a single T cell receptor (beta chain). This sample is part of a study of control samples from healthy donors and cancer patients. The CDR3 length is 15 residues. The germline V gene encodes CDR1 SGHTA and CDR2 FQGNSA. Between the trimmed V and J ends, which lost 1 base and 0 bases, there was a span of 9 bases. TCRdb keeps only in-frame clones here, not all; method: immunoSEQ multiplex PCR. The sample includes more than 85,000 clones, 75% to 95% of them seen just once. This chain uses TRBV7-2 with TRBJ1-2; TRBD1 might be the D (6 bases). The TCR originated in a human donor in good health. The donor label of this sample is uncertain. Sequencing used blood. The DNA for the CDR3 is TGTGCCAGCAGCTTAGTAGGGGGGCCTAACTATGGCTACACCTTC. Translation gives CASSLVGGPNYGYTF.